The 24 T cell receptor beta chains below come from one sample, sequenced in a study of cytomegalovirus exposure and HLA in healthy donors (dated by TCRdb to between 2016 and 2019). Library construction relied on the immunoSEQ multiplex PCR assay. The multiplex PCR relied on a mix of 60 forward primers for TCR Vbeta segments and 13 reverse primers for TCR Jbeta segments. Imported from immuneACCESS, the table was reduced by TCRdb to in-frame sequences with V and J called. These copies leave out some clones; in studies compared against another copy, an unresolved V gene accounts for under half, and the cause of the remainder is not known. This sample is represented by about 130,000 clones; roughly 80% of them were singletons. The leading ten clones occupy over 15% of the sample. The sequencing sample was made of PBMCs. The receptors shown here come from a man younger than 35 in good health and CMV-seropositive.

The chain joins TRBV7-2 to TRBJ2-7, with D possibly TRBD2 on 5 matching bases. The germline V gene encodes CDR1 SGHTA and CDR2 FQGNSA. Trimming left V 2 bases short and J 6 bases short, with 11 bases between. The CDR3 is 13 amino acids. CDR3: CASSLSVTTEQYF. CDR3 nucleotides: TGTGCCAGCAGCTTAAGCGTGACTACCGAGCAGTACTTC.

The J gene is TRBJ1-1, the V gene TRBV5-3; D is uncertain. TRBV5-3 qualifies as an ORF whose function is uncertain. This CDR3 has 14 amino acids. Trimming shortened V by 5 bases and J by 5 bases, and 16 bases separated the two germline ends. The CDR3 DNA reads as TGTGCCAGAAGTTGGAAAACCGGGTGTACTGAAGCTTTCTTT. As protein: CARSWKTGCTEAFF.

The rearrangement links TRBV9 to TRBJ2-5; 8 positions match TRBD2. The CDR3 contains 14 residues. The germline gives CDR1 SGDLS, CDR2 YYNGEE. V trimming: 4 bases; J trimming: 5 bases; junction bases outside the gene matches: 7. CDR3: CASSPGLAAETQYF. The CDR3 DNA follows: TGTGCCAGCAGCCCAGGACTAGCTGCGGAGACCCAGTACTTC. Drawing the rest from reference TRBV9 and TRBJ2-5, the complete variable domain is DSGVTQTPKHLITATGQRVTLRCSPRSGDLSVYWYQQSLDQGLQFLIQYYNGEERAKGNILERFSAQQFPDLHSELNLSSLELGDSALYFCASSPGLAAETQYFGPGTRLLVL.

The CDR3 DNA is TGCGCCAGCAGCTTGGAAGGAGGTGGGAGCTCCTACAATGAGCAGTTCTTC. It yields the protein CASSLEGGGSSYNEQFF. The chain carries TRBV5-1 and TRBJ2-1, with D possibly TRBD2 on 5 matching bases. Between the trimmed V and J ends, which lost 0 bases and 0 bases, there was a span of 13 bases. Per germline, CDR1 SGHRS and CDR2 YFSETQ. The length of the CDR3 is 17 residues.

This clone has only one observation. The CDR3 DNA sequence: TGTGCCAGCAGTGGAGACAGGGTGGGGACCAAAAACATTCAGTACTTC. As protein: CASSGDRVGTKNIQYF. This chain links TRBV6-1 with TRBJ2-4; TRBD1 aligns across 7 bases. Germline V gene data show CDR1 as MNHNS and CDR2 as SASEGT. V trimming: 4 bases; J trimming: 2 bases; junction bases outside the gene matches: 8. CDR3 length equals 16 residues.

The rearrangement uses TRBV5-1 and TRBJ2-1, with a weak D call TRBD1 (6 bases). Germline CDR1 is SGHRS and CDR2 is YFSETQ. Trimming stripped 5 bases from V and 6 bases from J, with 15 bases between. The CDR3 covers 14 residues. The CDR3 DNA reads as TGCGCCAGCAGACAAGGGGGTAAGGTCAATGAGCAGTTCTTC. It translates to CASRQGGKVNEQFF. Looking up the rest from reference TRBV5-1 and TRBJ2-1 gives the full variable domain: KAGVTQTPRYLIKTRGQQVTLSCSPISGHRSVSWYQQTPGQGLQFLFEYFSETQRNKGNFPGRFSGRQFSNSRSEMNVSTLELGDSALYLCASRQGGKVNEQFFGPGTRLTVL.

V gene TRBV5-4 combines with J gene TRBJ2-7; TRBD2 agrees at 9 bases. The CDR3 contains 15 residues. V lost 1 base and J lost 1; bases outside the gene matches: 3. CDR1 SGHNT and CDR2 YYREEE come from the germline V gene (reference sequence). The CDR3 region has the DNA TGTGCCAGCAGCTTGCGCGGGGGGGAATCCTACGAGCAGTACTTC. Protein sequence: CASSLRGGESYEQYF.

The CDR3 coding sequence is TGTGCCAGCAGTTACGGGCCGGGGGAGAGCACAGATACGCAGTATTTT. As protein: CASSYGPGESTDTQYF. V and J are TRBV6-5 and TRBJ2-3; perhaps TRBD2 as D (6 bases). V was clipped by 2 bases and J by 0 bases, with 12 bases between them. Germline values: CDR1 MNHEY, CDR2 SVGAGI. The CDR3 extends over 16 amino acids.

The chain links TRBV29-1 to TRBJ1-5; D uncertain. The V gene's germline CDR1 is SQVTM and CDR2 ANQGSEA. There are 12 residues in the CDR3. V was cut by 7 bases and J by 6 bases, with 13 bases left in between. CDR3 in amino acids: CSASGIGQPQHF. The CDR3 nucleotides are TGCAGCGCCTCAGGTATCGGTCAGCCCCAGCATTTT. Based on the CDR3 plus reference TRBV29-1 and TRBJ1-5, the full variable domain is SAVISQKPSRDICQRGTSLTIQCQVDSQVTMMFWYRQQPGQSLTLIATANQGSEATYESGFVIDKFPISRPNLTFSTLTVSNMSPEDSSIYLCSASGIGQPQHFGDGTRLSIL.

This clone was detected once. This chain connects TRBV27 to TRBJ2-3; 9 bases are a match to TRBD2. J was trimmed by 0 bases and V by 7 bases; bases with no gene match: 11. The CDR3 length is 17 residues. CDR1 is MNHEY, CDR2 SMNVEV, per germline (reference sequence). This CDR3 reads CASKERGVGFSTDTQYF. CDR3 nucleotides: TGTGCCAGCAAGGAGCGGGGGGTCGGATTTAGCACAGATACGCAGTATTTT.

The CDR3 DNA sequence: TGTGCCAGCAGCTTAGCGACGGGAAAGGGCGTCGATACGCAGTATTTT. Its protein product is CASSLATGKGVDTQYF. V is TRBV7-9 and J is TRBJ2-3, with TRBD2 as a possible D gene (5 bases). Trimming stripped 0 bases from V and 6 bases from J, with 16 bases between. The CDR3 spans 16 residues. CDR1 SEHNR and CDR2 FQNEAQ come from the germline V gene (reference sequence).

The chain employs TRBV30 and TRBJ1-6, with unresolved D. The CDR3 sequence is 12 residues long. Germline CDR1 GTSNPN, CDR2 SVGIG (reference sequence). Trimming pared 0 bases from V and 10 bases from J, leaving 7 bases between. DNA for the CDR3: TGTGCCTGGAGTGTGGCGGAATCACCCCTCCACTTT. It specifies CAWSVAESPLHF. Complete variable domain (other parts from reference TRBV30 and TRBJ1-6): SQTIHQWPATLVQPVGSPLSLECTVEGTSNPNLYWYRQAAGRGLQLLFYSVGIGQISSEVPQNLSASRPQDRQFILSSKKLLLSDSGFYLCAWSVAESPLHFGNGTRLTVT.

This chain uses TRBV28 with TRBJ2-1, with TRBD1 matching over 10 bases. V lost 10 bases and J lost 5; bases outside the gene matches: 11. CDR1 is MDHEN, CDR2 SYDVKM, per germline. The CDR3 contains 15 residues. The CDR3 is CATHPLGTGDNEQFF. For the CDR3, the DNA is TGTGCCACCCACCCCCTTGGGACAGGGGACAATGAGCAGTTCTTC. Variable domain in full (rest from reference TRBV28 and TRBJ2-1): DVKVTQSSRYLVKRTGEKVFLECVQDMDHENMFWYRQDPGLGLRLIYFSYDVKMKEKGDIPEGYSVSREKKERFSLILESASTNQTSMYLCATHPLGTGDNEQFFGPGTRLTVL.

The chain uses TRBV29-1 and TRBJ1-2, with 9 positions matching TRBD1. This CDR3 is 14 amino acids long. CDR1 and CDR2 (germline): SQVTM, ANQGSEA. The V gene end was trimmed by 4 bases and the J gene end by 2 bases; junction bases not matched to a gene: 5. The CDR3, as DNA: TGCAGCGTTGTTTTACAGGGGGCGAACTATGGCTACACCTTC. Amino acid sequence: CSVVLQGANYGYTF.

The genes are TRBV7-6 and TRBJ1-5; TRBD1 is a possible D gene (6 bases). Germline CDR1 and CDR2: SGHVS and FNYEAQ. The CDR3 is made up of 14 amino acids. Trimming pared 1 base from V and 7 bases from J, leaving 11 bases between. As DNA, the CDR3 is TGTGCCAGCAGCTTAGGGAGACAGGAACAGCCCCAGCATTTT. It codes for CASSLGRQEQPQHF.

The chain is built from TRBV28 and TRBJ2-7, with 11 bases fitting TRBD1. This CDR3 has 14 residues. CDR1 is MDHEN, CDR2 SYDVKM, per germline. This CDR3 is CAASGTGGPYEQYF. The CDR3 DNA sequence: TGTGCAGCCTCCGGGACAGGGGGACCCTACGAGCAGTACTTC.

The chain carries TRBV27 and TRBJ1-5; no reliable D call. Germline CDR1 MNHEY, CDR2 SMNVEV (reference sequence). V gave up 8 bases and J gave up 5 bases, with 13 bases separating them. The CDR3 is 13 amino acids. CDR3 nucleotide sequence: TGTGCCAGCGGGAGCGGCCCTTATCAGCCCCAGCATTTT. It is translated as CASGSGPYQPQHF.

The rearrangement uses TRBV18 and TRBJ2-3; D is perhaps TRBD2 (7 bases). Germline values: CDR1 KGHSH, CDR2 LQKENI. The CDR3 length is 14 residues. V shed 6 bases and J shed 4 bases, with 14 bases lying between them. The CDR3 sequence is CASSLGGGADTQYF. CDR3 in DNA: TGTGCCAGCTCCCTAGGAGGGGGGGCAGATACGCAGTATTTT.

The chain links TRBV5-1 to TRBJ2-7; D may be TRBD1 (6 bases). The germline CDR1 and CDR2 sequences are SGHRS and YFSETQ. Trimming removed 0 bases from V and 0 bases from J, with 10 bases in between. This CDR3 region has 15 residues. The CDR3 here is CASSLGQVLSYEQYF. The CDR3 DNA sequence: TGCGCCAGCAGCTTGGGACAGGTCCTCTCCTACGAGCAGTACTTC.

V usage is TRBV4-1 and J usage is TRBJ2-5; 8 bases match TRBD2. J was trimmed by 4 bases and V by 1 base; bases with no gene match: 11. Germline values: CDR1 MGHRA, CDR2 YSYEKL. The CDR3 totals 17 residues. The CDR3 sequence: CASSQGYLAGLGETQYF. The CDR3 region has the DNA TGCGCCAGCAGCCAAGGGTATTTAGCGGGGCTCGGAGAGACCCAGTACTTC.

The chain uses TRBV30 and TRBJ2-1; tentatively, D is TRBD2 (5 bases). This CDR3 contains 15 residues. The germline V gene encodes CDR1 GTSNPN and CDR2 SVGIG (reference sequence). Trimming took 1 base from V and 8 from J, leaving 18 bases between them. The CDR3 protein is CAWSGLPLAGDEQFF. DNA for the CDR3: TGTGCCTGGAGTGGTCTCCCTCTAGCTGGCGATGAGCAGTTCTTC.

The chain is built from TRBV12-5 and TRBJ2-1, with 7 nucleotides matching TRBD2. This CDR3 is built from 16 residues. Germline lookup yields CDR1 LGHNT and CDR2 FRNRAP. V was pared by 2 bases and J by 0 bases, with 4 bases of the junction left unmatched. The CDR3 spells CASGLFGGSSYNEQFF. DNA for the CDR3: TGTGCTAGTGGTTTGTTTGGCGGGAGCTCCTACAATGAGCAGTTCTTC.

The chain couples TRBV6-1 to TRBJ1-4; D not certain. CDR3 length: 12 residues. CDR1 MNHNS and CDR2 SASEGT come from the germline V gene. V was cut by 7 bases and J by 10 bases, with 13 bases left in between. The CDR3 loop reads CASITEEGKLFF. The DNA for the CDR3 is TGTGCCAGCATCACCGAGGAGGGAAAACTGTTTTTT.

The chain employs TRBV29-1 and TRBJ1-2; D unresolved. The germline V gene encodes CDR1 SQVTM and CDR2 ANQGSEA. Trimming removed 4 bases at V and 4 bases at J, with 13 bases between. The CDR3 consists of 13 residues. The CDR3 DNA sequence: TGCAGCGTTGTCAAGGAGACTCTCTATGGCTACACCTTC. Protein product: CSVVKETLYGYTF.